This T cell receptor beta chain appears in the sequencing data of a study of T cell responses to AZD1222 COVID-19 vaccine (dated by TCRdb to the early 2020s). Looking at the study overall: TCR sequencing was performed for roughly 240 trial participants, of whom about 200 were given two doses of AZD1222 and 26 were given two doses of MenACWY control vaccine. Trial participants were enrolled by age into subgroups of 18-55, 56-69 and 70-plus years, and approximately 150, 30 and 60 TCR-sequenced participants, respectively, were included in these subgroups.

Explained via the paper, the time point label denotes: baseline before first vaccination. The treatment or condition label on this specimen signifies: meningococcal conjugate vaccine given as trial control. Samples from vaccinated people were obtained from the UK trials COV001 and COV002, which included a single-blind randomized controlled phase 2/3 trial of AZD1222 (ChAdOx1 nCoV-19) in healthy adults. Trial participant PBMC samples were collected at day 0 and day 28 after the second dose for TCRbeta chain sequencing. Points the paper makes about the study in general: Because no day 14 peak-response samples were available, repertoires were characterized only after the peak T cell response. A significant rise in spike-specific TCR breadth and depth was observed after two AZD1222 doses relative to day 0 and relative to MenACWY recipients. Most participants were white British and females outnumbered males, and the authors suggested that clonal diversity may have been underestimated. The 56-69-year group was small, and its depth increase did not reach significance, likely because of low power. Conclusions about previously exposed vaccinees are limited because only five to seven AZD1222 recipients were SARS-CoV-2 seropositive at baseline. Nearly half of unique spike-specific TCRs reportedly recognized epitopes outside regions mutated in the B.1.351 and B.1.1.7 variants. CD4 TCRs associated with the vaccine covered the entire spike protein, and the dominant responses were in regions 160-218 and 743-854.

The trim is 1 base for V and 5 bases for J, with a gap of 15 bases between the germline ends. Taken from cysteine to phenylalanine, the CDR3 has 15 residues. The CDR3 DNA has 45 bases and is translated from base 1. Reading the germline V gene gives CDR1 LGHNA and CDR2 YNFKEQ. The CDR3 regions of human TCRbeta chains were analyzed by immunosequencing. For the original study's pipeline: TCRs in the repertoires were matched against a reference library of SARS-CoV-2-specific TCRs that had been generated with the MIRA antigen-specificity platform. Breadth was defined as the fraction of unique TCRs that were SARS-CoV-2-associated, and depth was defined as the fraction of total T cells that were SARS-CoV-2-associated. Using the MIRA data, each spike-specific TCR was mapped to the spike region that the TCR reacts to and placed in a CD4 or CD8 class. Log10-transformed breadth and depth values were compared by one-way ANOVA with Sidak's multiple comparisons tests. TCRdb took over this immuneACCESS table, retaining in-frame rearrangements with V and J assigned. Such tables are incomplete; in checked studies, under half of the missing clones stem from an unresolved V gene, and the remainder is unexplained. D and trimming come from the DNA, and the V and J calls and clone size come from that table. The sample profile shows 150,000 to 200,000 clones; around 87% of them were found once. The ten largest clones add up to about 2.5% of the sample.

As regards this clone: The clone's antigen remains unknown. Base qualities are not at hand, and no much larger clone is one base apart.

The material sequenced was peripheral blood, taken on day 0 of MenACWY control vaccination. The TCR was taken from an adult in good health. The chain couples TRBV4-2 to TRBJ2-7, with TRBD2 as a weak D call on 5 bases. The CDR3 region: CASSQGTPSADEQYF. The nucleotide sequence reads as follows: TGTGCCAGCAGCCAAGGGACCCCTTCAGCGGACGAGCAGTACTTC.